This T cell receptor (beta chain) is from a study of blood T cell repertoires in COVID-19. Sequenced by immunoSEQ multiplex PCR; TCRdb stores in-frame clones only, minus some. The sample has over 110,000 clones; 75% to 90% are singletons. Between the trimmed V and J ends, which lost 8 bases and 1 base, there was a span of 14 bases. Germline values: CDR1 GTSNPN, CDR2 SVGIG (reference sequence). This CDR3 has 13 residues. The specimen sequenced was peripheral blood. This sequence joins TRBV30 and TRBJ1-1, with D perhaps TRBD1 (6 bases). This TCR was sampled from a woman aged 45-65 years with acute or convalescent COVID-19. In DNA form, the CDR3 reads TGTGCCCACCCAGGGGACAAGAACACTGAAGCTTTCTTT. It specifies CAHPGDKNTEAFF.